What follows is one T cell receptor beta chain and its context. Other nucleotide sequences from this sample produce the same CDR3. The data stem from a study of blood T cell repertoires in COVID-19. Across the whole study: COVID-19 samples collected from the United States, Italy and Spain covered acute and convalescent phases.

Enrolment of Seattle patients took place during active infection, and they were followed longitudinally. The germline gives CDR1 SGDLS, CDR2 YYNGEE. CDR3 length equals 15 residues. The trim removed 0 bases at V and 2 bases at J, leaving 2 bases unmatched. Some clones are missing from TCRdb's copy, which holds only in-frame ones; the method was immunoSEQ multiplex PCR. The profile covers roughly 340,000 clones, with over 70% appearing a single time and about 6.3% taken by the ten largest. The specimen was peripheral blood. The receptor was isolated from a woman in her forties or fifties with COVID-19, enrolled during active disease. This chain uses TRBV9 with TRBJ2-7; 10 bases agree with TRBD2. CDR3 coding DNA: TGTGCCAGCAGCGTAGGAACTAGCGGGACCTACGAGCAGTACTTC. Amino acids: CASSVGTSGTYEQYF.